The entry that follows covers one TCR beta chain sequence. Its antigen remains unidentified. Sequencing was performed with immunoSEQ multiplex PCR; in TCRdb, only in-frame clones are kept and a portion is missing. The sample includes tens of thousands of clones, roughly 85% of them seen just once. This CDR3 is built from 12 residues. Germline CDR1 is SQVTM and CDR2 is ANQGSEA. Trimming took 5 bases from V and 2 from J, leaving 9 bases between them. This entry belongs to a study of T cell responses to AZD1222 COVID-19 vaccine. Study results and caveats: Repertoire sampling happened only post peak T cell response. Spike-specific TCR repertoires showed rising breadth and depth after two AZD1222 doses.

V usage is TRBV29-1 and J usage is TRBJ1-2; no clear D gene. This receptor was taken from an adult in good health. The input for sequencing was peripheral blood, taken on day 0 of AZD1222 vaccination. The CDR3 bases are TGCAGCGTTACAAGTTCCAACTATGGCTACACCTTC. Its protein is CSVTSSNYGYTF.